The 26 T cell receptor beta chains in this list originate from one sample, sequenced in a study of blood T cells in healthy people across ages. Primers used in a second PCR of about 7 to 12 cycles were a sample-barcoded 5' primer and a J-beta primer mix. TCRdb reprocessed the 5' RACE reads via MiXCR and lists one record per CDR3 protein. The sample has roughly 500,000 distinct CDR3 sequences, 27% seen once; the top ten hold approximately 18%. Source material: blood. The receptors derive from a woman in her 70s in good health.

This chain uses TRBV12-3 or TRBV12-4 with TRBJ2-1; 10 bases align to TRBD2. J was trimmed by 13 bases and V by 5 bases; bases with no gene match: 11. The CDR3 consists of 14 residues. The CDR3 DNA follows: TGTGCCAGCAGTCAACAAATTCTAGCGGGGGCCCAGTTCTTC. This gives the protein CASSQQILAGAQFF.

In regard to this clonotype: Germline and junction disagree at one end, which may indicate a read error. The chain carries TRBV7-2 and TRBJ1-4; D is unresolved. Germline CDR1 is SGHTA and CDR2 is FQGNSA. The CDR3 is made up of 16 amino acids. The CDR3 sequence is CASSLALYSTSEKLFF. Written as DNA, the CDR3 is TGTGCCAGCAGCTTAGCGCTCTACAGCACTAGTGAAAAACTGTTTTTT.

This clonotype was detected a few times. The chain uses TRBV12-3 or TRBV12-4 and TRBJ2-5; 7 bases line up with TRBD2. The J call may be wrong; the DNA end is better matched by TRBJ2-7. The CDR3 consists of 13 residues. CDR3 residues: CASTPVGGFEQYF. The CDR3 nucleotides read TGTGCCAGCACTCCCGTCGGGGGGTTCGAGCAGTACTTC.

The chain carries TRBV29-1 and TRBJ2-7; TRBD1 matches at 8 bases. The germline gives CDR1 SQVTM, CDR2 ANQGSEA. The length of the CDR3 is 15 residues. The V gene end was trimmed by 3 bases and the J gene end by 0 bases; junction bases not matched to a gene: 7. In DNA, the CDR3 is TGCAGCGTTGATAACCCCCAGGGGGCCTCCTACGAGCAGTACTTC. This encodes CSVDNPQGASYEQYF.

The chain employs TRBV7-2 and TRBJ2-1, with a tentative D call TRBD2 (6 bases). The V and J ends lost 0 bases and 7 bases respectively, with 10 bases between them. There are 14 residues in the CDR3. Per the germline V gene, CDR1 is SGHTA and CDR2 is FQGNSA. The CDR3 DNA reads as TGTGCCAGCAGCTTAGCGCGGGACTTGAATGAGCAGTTCTTC. It yields the protein CASSLARDLNEQFF.

V and J are TRBV7-8 and TRBJ1-2; tentatively, D is TRBD1 (6 bases). Germline loops: CDR1 SGHVS, CDR2 FQNEAQ. The CDR3 loop spans 12 amino acids. The V end lost 6 bases, the J end lost 7 bases, and 12 bases lay between the germline ends. The CDR3 DNA follows: TGTGCCAGCAGTTCAACAGGGATTGGCTACACCTTC. This translates into CASSSTGIGYTF. The whole variable domain, remainder taken from reference TRBV7-8 and TRBJ1-2, is GAGVSQSPRYKVAKRGQDVALRCDPISGHVSLFWYQQALGQGPEFLTYFQNEAQLDKSGLPSDRFFAERPEGSVSTLKIQRTQQEDSAVYLCASSSTGIGYTFGSGTRLTVV.

The chain combines TRBV20-1 with TRBJ2-5; perhaps TRBD2 as D (6 bases). The length of the CDR3 is 13 residues. Germline loops: CDR1 DFQATT, CDR2 SNEGSKA (reference sequence). Trimming took off 5 bases at V and 1 base at J, with 11 bases between the two ends. CDR3 DNA: TGCAGTGCTGGGCCGGGGGTCCAAGAGACCCAGTACTTC. The encoded protein is CSAGPGVQETQYF.

V and J are TRBV20-1 and TRBJ1-2; 9 nucleotides align to TRBD1. The CDR3 loop spans 12 amino acids. CDR1 and CDR2 from the germline V gene are DFQATT and SNEGSKA (reference sequence). V lost 6 bases to trimming and J lost 8 bases; unmatched junction nucleotides: 7. CDR3 sequence: CSAVQGAEGYTF. CDR3 bases: TGCAGTGCAGTACAGGGGGCAGAGGGCTACACCTTC.

The chain couples TRBV7-3 to TRBJ2-1, with D perhaps TRBD2 (6 bases). V was cut by 1 base and J by 0 bases, with 13 bases left in between. CDR1 and CDR2 from the germline V gene are SGHTA and FQGTGA. CDR3 length equals 17 residues. CDR3 region: CASSLSWAGRSYNEQFF. Written as DNA, the CDR3 is TGTGCCAGCAGCTTAAGTTGGGCGGGACGCTCCTACAATGAGCAGTTCTTC. The entire variable domain, with the rest obtained from reference TRBV7-3 and TRBJ2-1, is as follows: GAGVSQTPSNKVTEKGKYVELRCDPISGHTALYWYRQSLGQGPEFLIYFQGTGAADDSGLPNDRFFAVRPEGSVSTLKIQRTERGDSAVYLCASSLSWAGRSYNEQFFGPGTRLTVL.

This clonotype has ten or more counts. The CDR3 DNA reads TGTGCCAGCAGTTCGGGGGGAAACATTCAGTACTTC. Amino acids: CASSSGGNIQYF. The rearrangement uses TRBV2 and TRBJ2-4; 7 positions agree with TRBD2. Germline lookup yields CDR1 SNHLY and CDR2 FYNNEI. With 5 bases clipped from V and 6 bases from J, the junction kept 1 base outside the gene matches. The length of the CDR3 is 12 residues. The variable domain in full, with the rest retrieved from reference TRBV2 and TRBJ2-4, is EPEVTQTPSHQVTQMGQEVILRCVPISNHLYFYWYRQILGQKVEFLVSFYNNEISEKSEIFDDQFSVERPDGSNFTLKIRSTKLEDSAMYFCASSSGGNIQYFGAGTRLSVL.

V gene TRBV7-2 combines with J gene TRBJ2-7, with 8 bases lining up with TRBD2. J was trimmed by 0 bases and V by 2 bases; bases with no gene match: 3. This CDR3 spans 15 amino acids. Looked up from germline, CDR1 is SGHTA and CDR2 is FQGNSA. The CDR3 spells CASSLMAGGSYEQYF. CDR3 in DNA: TGTGCCAGCAGCTTAATGGCGGGGGGCTCCTACGAGCAGTACTTC.

The sample holds a few counts of this clonotype. The chain employs TRBV20-1 and TRBJ2-5; a weak D match, TRBD1 (5 bases). The germline CDR1 and CDR2 sequences are DFQATT and SNEGSKA (reference sequence). The ends were cut back, 3 bases at V and 4 bases at J, with 9 bases in the middle. The CDR3 loop spans 12 amino acids. The CDR3 DNA reads TGCAGTGCTAGGGGTAGGGGAGAGACCCAGTACTTC. This encodes CSARGRGETQYF.

The chain employs TRBV9 and TRBJ2-2; the match to TRBD1 covers 9 bases. V trimming: 6 bases; J trimming: 6 bases; junction bases outside the gene matches: 3. CDR3 length: 13 residues. Germline assignment: CDR1 SGDLS and CDR2 YYNGEE. CDR3 in DNA: TGTGCCAGCAAGGGACAGGGAGCCGGGGAGCTGTTTTTT. It codes for CASKGQGAGELFF. The full variable domain, completed using reference TRBV9 and TRBJ2-2, is DSGVTQTPKHLITATGQRVTLRCSPRSGDLSVYWYQQSLDQGLQFLIQYYNGEERAKGNILERFSAQQFPDLHSELNLSSLELGDSALYFCASKGQGAGELFFGEGSRLTVL.

This clonotype was seen just once. V gene TRBV7-8 combines with J gene TRBJ2-7; 7 bases match TRBD1. Germline CDR1 SGHVS, CDR2 FQNEAQ. Losses at the gene ends were 4 bases for V and 4 bases for J; bases not matched to a gene: 7. CDR3 length: 14 amino acids. CDR3 sequence reads: CASSWTTGIYEQYF. The CDR3, as DNA: TGTGCCAGCAGCTGGACGACAGGGATTTACGAGCAGTACTTC.

The chain uses TRBV5-1 and TRBJ2-5, with TRBD1 matching over 8 bases. The CDR3 loop spans 15 amino acids. Germline values: CDR1 SGHRS, CDR2 YFSETQ. Trimming took 4 bases from V and 5 from J; bases not matched to a gene: 10. The CDR3, as DNA: TGCGCCAGCAGCCCGGCCCTCACAGGGGGTGAGACCCAGTACTTC. It specifies CASSPALTGGETQYF. Full variable domain (missing parts from reference TRBV5-1 and TRBJ2-5): KAGVTQTPRYLIKTRGQQVTLSCSPISGHRSVSWYQQTPGQGLQFLFEYFSETQRNKGNFPGRFSGRQFSNSRSEMNVSTLELGDSALYLCASSPALTGGETQYFGPGTRLLVL.

The J gene is TRBJ1-2, the V gene TRBV3-1, with D unclear. Germline V gives CDR1 LGHDT, CDR2 YNNKEL (reference sequence). Trimming removed 4 bases at V and 6 bases at J, with 18 bases between. The CDR3 loop spans 15 amino acids. CDR3 protein: CASSPAGIGLNGYTF. CDR3 nucleotide sequence: TGTGCCAGCAGCCCTGCGGGGATCGGGCTAAATGGCTACACCTTC.

The V call is TRBV4-3, the J call TRBJ2-7; D might be TRBD2 (6 bases). The CDR3 is made up of 16 amino acids. V lost 3 bases and J lost 2, with 17 bases in between. Germline values: CDR1 LGHNA, CDR2 YSLEER. The CDR3 here is CASSQVLGGSPYEQYF. The DNA for the CDR3 is TGCGCCAGCAGCCAGGTACTCGGGGGATCTCCCTACGAGCAGTACTTC.

This chain uses TRBV7-2 with TRBJ1-6, with 7 bases lining up with TRBD1. The germline CDR1 and CDR2 sequences are SGHTA and FQGNSA. With 1 base clipped from V and 7 bases from J, the junction kept 10 bases outside the gene matches. The CDR3 consists of 17 residues. In nucleotides, the CDR3 is TGTGCCAGCAGCTTAGACGGAACAGGGGCACCGAATTCACCCCTCCACTTT. This codes for CASSLDGTGAPNSPLHF.

This chain uses TRBV27 with TRBJ2-3, with D uncertain. Germline V gives CDR1 MNHEY, CDR2 SMNVEV (reference sequence). The CDR3 spans 14 residues. Trimming took off 5 bases at V and 2 bases at J, with 11 bases between the two ends. CDR3 coding DNA: TGTGCCAGCAGTCCCCTCTCTTACACAGATACGCAGTATTTT. Translation gives CASSPLSYTDTQYF.

This clonotype was recorded a few times. The chain uses TRBV6-2 or TRBV6-3 and TRBJ1-1; the D gene is possibly TRBD1 (5 bases). The V gene's germline CDR1 is MNHEY and CDR2 SVGEGT. This CDR3 comprises 12 residues. V lost 6 bases and J lost 2, with 7 bases in between. CDR3 nucleotide sequence: TGTGCCAGCAGCGACAGTAACACTGAAGCTTTCTTT. Protein: CASSDSNTEAFF.

This clonotype was seen a few times. J is TRBJ2-2 and V is TRBV6-5; D possibly matches TRBD1 or TRBD2 (5 bases each). The CDR3 extends over 15 amino acids. Looked up from germline, CDR1 is MNHEY and CDR2 is SVGAGI. The germline V and J ends were trimmed by 8 bases and 0 bases, with 13 bases remaining between them. The CDR3 loop reads CASQRGRANTGELFF. The CDR3 DNA follows: TGTGCCAGCCAGAGGGGCAGGGCGAACACCGGGGAGCTGTTTTTT.

The chain recombines TRBV6-1 with TRBJ2-7; a weak D match, TRBD2 (7 bases). Germline V gene sequence: CDR1 MNHNS, CDR2 SASEGT. This CDR3 has 15 residues. The V end was cut by 7 bases, the J end by 5 bases, with 21 bases between. The CDR3 region is CASILPSGGLDEQYF. In DNA form, the CDR3 reads TGTGCCAGCATCCTTCCCTCGGGGGGCTTGGACGAGCAGTACTTC.

A word on this clonotype: The conserved final phenylalanine or tryptophan is absent from the CDR3, which likely points to a read error. The chain recombines TRBV4-3 with TRBJ2-7; D unresolved. This CDR3 spans 14 amino acids. Germline assignment: CDR1 LGHNA and CDR2 YSLEER. V was trimmed by 1 base and J by 1 base, leaving 8 bases between them. The CDR3 DNA follows: TGCGCCAGCAGCCAAGGGTTACGTTCCTACGAGCAGTACTCC. Protein: CASSQGLRSYEQYS.

The chain links TRBV28 to TRBJ2-7; 7 positions match TRBD1. This CDR3 comprises 14 residues. The J segment lost 2 bases and the V segment lost 3 bases, leaving 4 bases of the junction unmatched. Looked up from germline, CDR1 is MDHEN and CDR2 is SYDVKM. The CDR3 coding sequence is TGTGCCAGCAGTTTTTCTACAGGGGCCTACGAGCAGTACTTC. The encoded protein is CASSFSTGAYEQYF.

This clonotype came up a few times. V is TRBV6-2 or TRBV6-3 and J is TRBJ2-5; 7 bases are a match to TRBD1. The DNA end lines up better with TRBJ2-7; the J call may be wrong. Germline assignment: CDR1 MNHEY and CDR2 SVGEGT. CDR3 length equals 14 residues. CDR3 protein: CASRTQGLRYEQYF. CDR3 DNA sequence: TGTGCCAGCAGAACACAGGGGCTACGCTACGAGCAGTACTTC.

V is TRBV4-1 and J is TRBJ1-1, with D possibly matching TRBD1 (6 bases). V was pared by 6 bases and J by 10 bases, with 18 bases between. The CDR3 covers 13 residues. CDR1 and CDR2 (germline): MGHRA, YSYEKL. CDR3 region: CASRYREGDLAFF. In nucleotides, the CDR3 is TGCGCCAGCAGATACAGGGAGGGGGACCTAGCTTTCTTT.